This entry lists 5 T cell receptor beta chains sequenced from one sample in a study of T cell repertoires in cytomegalovirus infection. No antigen has been assigned to these receptors. MiXCR, run by TCRdb on the reads, gives a single entry per CDR3 protein. The table records around 7,500 distinct CDR3 sequences, 55% of them present only once. Material: PBMCs, sequenced either directly or after in vitro stimulation (not recorded which). The receptors derive from a human donor in good health (CMV status not recorded). Some clones in this sample may be carry-over from other donors' samples.

Comment on this clonotype: The conserved final phenylalanine or tryptophan is absent from the CDR3, which likely points to a read error. No DNA is shown, since the ends of the CDR3 on it are uncertain; the CDR3 is the one TCRdb lists. The CDR3 sequence: CSACVRGLYSNQPPHI. The chain recombines TRBV20-1 with TRBJ1-5; the table's D call of TRBD1 was not tested on the DNA. The CDR3 length equals 16 residues, ends included. The germline V gene encodes CDR1 DFQATT and CDR2 SNEGSKA (reference sequence).

This clonotype came up many times. The conserved final phenylalanine or tryptophan is absent from the CDR3, which likely points to a read error. The rearrangement links TRBV7-9 to TRBJ2-1; D gene uncertain. Trimming removed 3 bases from V and 2 bases from J, with 14 bases in between. The CDR3 has 16 amino acids. Germline V lookup: CDR1 SEHNR, CDR2 FQNEAQ (reference sequence). Here the CDR3 DNA reads TGTGCCAGCAGCTTTTGGGGAATATCCACCTACAATGAGCAGTTCTGC. This translates into CASSFWGISTYNEQFC.

This clonotype was picked up a small number of times. The chain's CDR3 is CASSYSRDRNNEQFF. The CDR3 bases are TGTGCCAGCAGTTACTCTAGGGACAGGAACAATGAGCAGTTCTTC. V gene TRBV6-2 or TRBV6-3 combines with J gene TRBJ2-1; 8 bases align to TRBD1. With 0 bases clipped from V and 5 bases from J, the junction kept 3 bases outside the gene matches. The germline V gene has CDR1 MNHEY and CDR2 SVGEGT. The CDR3 has 15 amino acids.

As concerns this clonotype: One end of the junction does not line up with germline, which may come from a read error. This chain connects TRBV7-9 to TRBJ2-1; D gene uncertain. The CDR3 loop spans 16 amino acids. CDR1 and CDR2 from the germline V gene are SEHNR and FQNEAQ (reference sequence). The CDR3 spells CAVSLLGISTDNDQFF. DNA for the CDR3: TGTGCCGTCAGCTTGTTGGGTATATCCACCGACAATGATCAGTTCTTC.

The chain is built from TRBV27 and TRBJ2-1; 9 bases are shared with TRBD2. V shed 6 bases and J 3 bases; nucleotides not matched to a gene: 18. The CDR3 consists of 19 residues. The V gene's germline CDR1 is MNHEY and CDR2 SMNVEV (reference sequence). For the CDR3, the DNA is TGTGCCAGCAGCCCAAAAAGGATTAGCGGGGGCCGTTACTACAATGAGCAGTTCTTC. Translation gives CASSPKRISGGRYYNEQFF.